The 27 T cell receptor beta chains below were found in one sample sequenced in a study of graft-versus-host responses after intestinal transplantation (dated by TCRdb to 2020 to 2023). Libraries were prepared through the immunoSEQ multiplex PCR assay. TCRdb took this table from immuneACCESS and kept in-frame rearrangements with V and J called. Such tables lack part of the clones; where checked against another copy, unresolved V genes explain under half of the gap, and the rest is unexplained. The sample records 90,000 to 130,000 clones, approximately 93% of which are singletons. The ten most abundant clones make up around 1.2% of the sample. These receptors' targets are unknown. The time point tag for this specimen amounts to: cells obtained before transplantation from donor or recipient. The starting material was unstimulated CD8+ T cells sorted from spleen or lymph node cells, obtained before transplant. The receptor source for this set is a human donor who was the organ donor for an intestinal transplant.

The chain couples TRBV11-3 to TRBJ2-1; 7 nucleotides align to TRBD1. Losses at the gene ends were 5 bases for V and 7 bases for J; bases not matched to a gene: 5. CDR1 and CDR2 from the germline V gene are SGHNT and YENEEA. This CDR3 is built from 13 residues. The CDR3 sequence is CASSRQQGNEQFF. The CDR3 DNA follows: TGTGCCAGCAGCCGTCAACAGGGGAATGAGCAGTTCTTC. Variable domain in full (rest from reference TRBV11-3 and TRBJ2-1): EAGVVQSPRYKIIEKKQPVAFWCNPISGHNTLYWYLQNLGQGPELLIRYENEEAVDDSQLPKDRFSAERLKGVDSTLKIQPAELGDSAVYLCASSRQQGNEQFFGPGTRLTVL.

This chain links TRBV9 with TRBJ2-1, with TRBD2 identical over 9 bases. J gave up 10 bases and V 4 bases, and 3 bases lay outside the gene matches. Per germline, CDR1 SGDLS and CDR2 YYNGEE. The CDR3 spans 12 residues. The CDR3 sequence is CASSTGLAEQFF. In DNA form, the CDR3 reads TGTGCCAGCAGCACAGGACTAGCGGAGCAGTTCTTC.

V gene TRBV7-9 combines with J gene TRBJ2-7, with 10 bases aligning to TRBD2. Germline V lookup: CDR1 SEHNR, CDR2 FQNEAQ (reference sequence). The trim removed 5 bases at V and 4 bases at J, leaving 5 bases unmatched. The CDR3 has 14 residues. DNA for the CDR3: TGTGCCAGCAGCCCGAGCGGGAGGGCGTACGAGCAGTACTTC. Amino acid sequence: CASSPSGRAYEQYF.

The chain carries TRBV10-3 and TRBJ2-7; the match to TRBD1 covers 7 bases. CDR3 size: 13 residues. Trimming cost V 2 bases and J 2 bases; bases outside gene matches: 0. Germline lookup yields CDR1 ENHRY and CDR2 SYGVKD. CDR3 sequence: CAISETGAYEQYF. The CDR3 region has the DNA TGTGCCATCAGTGAGACAGGGGCCTACGAGCAGTACTTC.

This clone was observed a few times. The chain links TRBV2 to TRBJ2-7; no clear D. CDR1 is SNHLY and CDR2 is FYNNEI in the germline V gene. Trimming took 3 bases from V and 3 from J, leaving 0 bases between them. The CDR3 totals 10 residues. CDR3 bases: TGTGCCAGCAGTGACTACGAGCAGTACTTC. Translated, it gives CASSDYEQYF.

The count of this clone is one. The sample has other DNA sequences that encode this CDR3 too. The CDR3 coding sequence is TGTGCCAGCAGTTCCTATAGCAATCAGCCCCAGCATTTT. It translates to CASSSYSNQPQHF. This chain joins TRBV6-1 and TRBJ1-5; D remains ambiguous. The germline V and J ends were trimmed by 5 bases and 0 bases, with 5 bases remaining between them. Germline V gene lookup returns CDR1 MNHNS and CDR2 SASEGT. The CDR3 runs to 13 residues.

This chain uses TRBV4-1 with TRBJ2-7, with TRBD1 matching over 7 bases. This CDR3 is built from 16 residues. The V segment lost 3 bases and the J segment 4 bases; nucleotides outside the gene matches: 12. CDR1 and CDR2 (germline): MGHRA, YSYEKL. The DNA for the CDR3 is TGCGCCAGCAGCCATGCCCGGACAGGCCCTCTTTACGAGCAGTACTTC. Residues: CASSHARTGPLYEQYF.

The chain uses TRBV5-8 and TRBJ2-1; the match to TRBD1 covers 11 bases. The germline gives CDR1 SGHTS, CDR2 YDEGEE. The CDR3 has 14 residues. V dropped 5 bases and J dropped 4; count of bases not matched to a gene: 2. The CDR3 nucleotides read TGTGCCAGCAGGGACAGGGGGCAGTACAATGAGCAGTTCTTC. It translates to CASRDRGQYNEQFF. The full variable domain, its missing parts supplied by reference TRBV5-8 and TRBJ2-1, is EAGVTQSPTHLIKTRGQQATLRCSPISGHTSVYWYQQALGLGLQFLLWYDEGEERNRGNFPPRFSGRQFPNYSSELNVNALELEDSALYLCASRDRGQYNEQFFGPGTRLTVL.

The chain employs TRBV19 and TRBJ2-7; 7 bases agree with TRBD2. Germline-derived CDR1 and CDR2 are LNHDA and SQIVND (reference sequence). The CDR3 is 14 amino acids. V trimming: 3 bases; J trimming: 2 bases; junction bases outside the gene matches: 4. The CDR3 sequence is CASSIGLAAYEQYF. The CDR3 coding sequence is TGTGCCAGTAGTATTGGGCTAGCGGCCTACGAGCAGTACTTC.

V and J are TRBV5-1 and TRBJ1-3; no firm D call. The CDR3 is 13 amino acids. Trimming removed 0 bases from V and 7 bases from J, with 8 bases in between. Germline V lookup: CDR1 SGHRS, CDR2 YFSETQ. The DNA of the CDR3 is TGCGCCAGCAGCTTGGGAGGTGGGAACACCATATATTTT. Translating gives CASSLGGGNTIYF. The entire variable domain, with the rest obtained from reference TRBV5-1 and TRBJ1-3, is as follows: KAGVTQTPRYLIKTRGQQVTLSCSPISGHRSVSWYQQTPGQGLQFLFEYFSETQRNKGNFPGRFSGRQFSNSRSEMNVSTLELGDSALYLCASSLGGGNTIYFGEGSWLTVV.

CDR3 DNA sequence: TGCGCCAGCAGCCTTGGACCTCTACGAGGGCAGTACTTC. It yields the protein CASSLGPLRGQYF. The J gene is TRBJ2-7, the V gene TRBV5-1; no clear D. Trimming left V 4 bases short and J 9 bases short, with 17 bases between. CDR1 and CDR2 from the germline V gene are SGHRS and YFSETQ. The CDR3 contains 13 residues.

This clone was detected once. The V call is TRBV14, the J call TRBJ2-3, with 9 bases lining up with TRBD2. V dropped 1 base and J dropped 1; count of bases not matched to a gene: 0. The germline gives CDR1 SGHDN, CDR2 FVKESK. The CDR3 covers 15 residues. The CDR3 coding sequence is TGTGCCAGCAGCCAAGGGACTAGCGGCACAGATACGCAGTATTTT. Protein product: CASSQGTSGTDTQYF.

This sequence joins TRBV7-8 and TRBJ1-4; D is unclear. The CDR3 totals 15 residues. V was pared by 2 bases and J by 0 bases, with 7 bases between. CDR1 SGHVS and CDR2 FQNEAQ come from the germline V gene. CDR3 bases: TGTGCCAGCAGCTTATTTAGGACAACTAATGAAAAACTGTTTTTT. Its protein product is CASSLFRTTNEKLFF.

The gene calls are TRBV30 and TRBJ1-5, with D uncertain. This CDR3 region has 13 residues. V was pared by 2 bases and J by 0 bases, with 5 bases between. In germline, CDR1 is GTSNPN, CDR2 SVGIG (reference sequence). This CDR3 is CAWSRGSNQPQHF. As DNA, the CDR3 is TGTGCCTGGAGTCGGGGTAGCAATCAGCCCCAGCATTTT.

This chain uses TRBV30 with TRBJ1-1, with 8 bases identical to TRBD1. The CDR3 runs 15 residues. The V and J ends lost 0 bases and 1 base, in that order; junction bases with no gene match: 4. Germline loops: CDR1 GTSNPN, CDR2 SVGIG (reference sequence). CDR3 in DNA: TGTGCCTGGAGTGTTTGGACAGGGACGAACACTGAAGCTTTCTTT. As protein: CAWSVWTGTNTEAFF.

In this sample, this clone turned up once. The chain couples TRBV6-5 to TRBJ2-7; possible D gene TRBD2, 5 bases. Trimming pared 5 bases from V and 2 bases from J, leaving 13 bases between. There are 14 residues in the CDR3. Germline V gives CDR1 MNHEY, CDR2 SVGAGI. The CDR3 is CASSEEGPPYEQYF. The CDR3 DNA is TGTGCCAGCAGTGAAGAGGGCCCGCCCTACGAGCAGTACTTC.

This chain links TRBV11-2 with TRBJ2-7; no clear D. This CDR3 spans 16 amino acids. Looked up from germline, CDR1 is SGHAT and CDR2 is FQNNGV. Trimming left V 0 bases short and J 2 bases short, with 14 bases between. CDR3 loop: CASSLDPWLSTYEQYF. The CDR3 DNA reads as TGTGCCAGCAGCTTAGATCCGTGGTTGTCTACCTACGAGCAGTACTTC.

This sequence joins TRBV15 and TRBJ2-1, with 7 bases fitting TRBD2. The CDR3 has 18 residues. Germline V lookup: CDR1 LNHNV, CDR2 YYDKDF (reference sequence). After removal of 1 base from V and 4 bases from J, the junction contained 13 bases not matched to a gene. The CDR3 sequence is CATSRGRAAGEVYNEQFF. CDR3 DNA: TGTGCCACCAGCAGAGGACGGGCCGCGGGAGAGGTTTACAATGAGCAGTTCTTC.

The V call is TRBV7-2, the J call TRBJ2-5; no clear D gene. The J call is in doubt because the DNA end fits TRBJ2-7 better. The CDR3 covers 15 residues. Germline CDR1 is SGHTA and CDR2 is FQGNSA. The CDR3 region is CASSGQEGEPYEQYF. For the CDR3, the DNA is TGTGCCAGCAGCGGCCAGGAAGGAGAACCGTACGAGCAGTACTTC.

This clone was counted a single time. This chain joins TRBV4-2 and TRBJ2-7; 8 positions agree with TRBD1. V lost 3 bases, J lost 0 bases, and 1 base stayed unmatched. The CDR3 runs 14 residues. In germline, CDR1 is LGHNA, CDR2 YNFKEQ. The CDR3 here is CASSHGQGSYEQYF. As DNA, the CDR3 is TGTGCCAGCAGCCACGGACAGGGCTCCTACGAGCAGTACTTC.

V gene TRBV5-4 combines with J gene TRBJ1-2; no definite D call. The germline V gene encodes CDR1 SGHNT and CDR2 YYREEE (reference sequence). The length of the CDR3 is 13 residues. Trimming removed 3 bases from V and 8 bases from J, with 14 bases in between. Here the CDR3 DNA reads TGTGCCAGCAGCTCCCACGGGCGGAGGGGCTACACCTTC. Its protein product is CASSSHGRRGYTF.

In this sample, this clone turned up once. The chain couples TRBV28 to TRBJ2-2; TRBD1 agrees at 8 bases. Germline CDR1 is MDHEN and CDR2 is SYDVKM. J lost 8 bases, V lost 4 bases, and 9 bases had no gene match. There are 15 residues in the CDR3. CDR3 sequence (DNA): TGTGCCAGCAGTTACGGGACAGGAATTCAGGGGGAGCTGTTTTTT. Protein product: CASSYGTGIQGELFF. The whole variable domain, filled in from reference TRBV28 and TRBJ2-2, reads DVKVTQSSRYLVKRTGEKVFLECVQDMDHENMFWYRQDPGLGLRLIYFSYDVKMKEKGDIPEGYSVSREKKERFSLILESASTNQTSMYLCASSYGTGIQGELFFGEGSRLTVL.

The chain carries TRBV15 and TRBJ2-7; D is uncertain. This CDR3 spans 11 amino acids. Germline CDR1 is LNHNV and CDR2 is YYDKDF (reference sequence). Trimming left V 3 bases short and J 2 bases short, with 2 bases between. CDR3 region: CATSSAYEQYF. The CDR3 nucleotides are TGTGCCACCAGCAGCGCCTACGAGCAGTACTTC.

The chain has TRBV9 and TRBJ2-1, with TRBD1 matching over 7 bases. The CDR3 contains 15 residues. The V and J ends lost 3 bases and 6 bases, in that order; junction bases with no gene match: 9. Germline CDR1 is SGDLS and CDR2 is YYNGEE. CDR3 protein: CASSAPPGTANEQFF. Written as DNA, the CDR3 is TGTGCCAGCAGCGCTCCGCCGGGGACAGCCAATGAGCAGTTCTTC.

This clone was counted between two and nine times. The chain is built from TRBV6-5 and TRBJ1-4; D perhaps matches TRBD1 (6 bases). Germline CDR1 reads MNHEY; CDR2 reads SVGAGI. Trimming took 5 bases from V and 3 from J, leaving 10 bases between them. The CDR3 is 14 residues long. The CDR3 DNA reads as TGTGCCAGCAGTCCCTCAGGGGCTAATGAAAAACTGTTTTTT. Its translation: CASSPSGANEKLFF.

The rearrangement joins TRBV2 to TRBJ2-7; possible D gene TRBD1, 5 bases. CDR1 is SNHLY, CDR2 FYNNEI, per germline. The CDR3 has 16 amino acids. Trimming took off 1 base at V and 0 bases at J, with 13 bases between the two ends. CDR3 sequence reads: CASSEGGHMSSYEQYF. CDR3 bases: TGTGCCAGCAGTGAAGGTGGACACATGAGCTCCTACGAGCAGTACTTC.

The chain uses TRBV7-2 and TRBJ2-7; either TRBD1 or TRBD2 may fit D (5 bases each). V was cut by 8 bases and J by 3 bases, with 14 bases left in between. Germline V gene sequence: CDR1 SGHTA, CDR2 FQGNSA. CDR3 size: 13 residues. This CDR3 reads CASVGRTFYEQYF. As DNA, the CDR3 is TGTGCCAGCGTGGGACGGACTTTCTACGAGCAGTACTTC.